This TCR beta chain was retrieved from a study of Graves' ophthalmopathy and Graves' hyperthyroidism. Whole-study results and caveats: Discriminating ophthalmopathy from stable hyperthyroidism, a 13-signature model attained a sensitivity of about 85% and a specificity of 81.08%.

Germline loops: CDR1 SGHTA, CDR2 FQGNSA. The CDR3 is made up of 13 amino acids. V gave up 0 bases and J gave up 4 bases, with 7 bases separating them. Amplifying from RNA transcripts, the study obtained TCR beta CDR3 regions. Following a first-round RT-PCR that used HTBI primers, a second-round multiplex PCR was carried out. TCRdb analysed the multiplex PCR reads with MiXCR anew, one entry per CDR3 protein. Counted here are some 520,000 distinct CDR3 sequences, 13% to 15% occurring once; the ten biggest clones make up 9.8%. Ophthalmopathy donors showed moderate-to-severe activity, CAS ≥3, NOSPECS ≥4 and a duration under 3 months. Establishment of the diagnosis relied upon clinical symptoms, serum thyroxine, TRAb, thyroid ultrasound and orbital computed tomography. The PBMCs originated from roughly 10 ml of fresh peripheral blood. At least ten counts were recorded for this clonotype. Its matching antigen is unknown.

The chain employs TRBV7-2 and TRBJ2-7; D is uncertain. This TCR came from a woman younger than 45 with Graves' ophthalmopathy. Input material: blood. The CDR3: CASSLAWKYEQYF. The CDR3 coding sequence is TGTGCCAGCAGCTTAGCGTGGAAGTACGAGCAGTACTTC.